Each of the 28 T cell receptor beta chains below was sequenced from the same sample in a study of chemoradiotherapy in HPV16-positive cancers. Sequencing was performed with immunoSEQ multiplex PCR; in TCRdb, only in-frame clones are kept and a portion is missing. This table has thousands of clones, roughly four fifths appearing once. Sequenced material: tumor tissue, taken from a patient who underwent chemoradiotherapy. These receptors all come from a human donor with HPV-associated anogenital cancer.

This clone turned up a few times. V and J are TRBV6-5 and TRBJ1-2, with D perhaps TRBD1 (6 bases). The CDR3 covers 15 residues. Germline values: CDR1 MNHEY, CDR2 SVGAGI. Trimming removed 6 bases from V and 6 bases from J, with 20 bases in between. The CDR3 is CASRHRQGSGDGYTF. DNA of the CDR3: TGTGCCAGCAGGCATCGTCAGGGGTCAGGGGATGGCTACACCTTC.

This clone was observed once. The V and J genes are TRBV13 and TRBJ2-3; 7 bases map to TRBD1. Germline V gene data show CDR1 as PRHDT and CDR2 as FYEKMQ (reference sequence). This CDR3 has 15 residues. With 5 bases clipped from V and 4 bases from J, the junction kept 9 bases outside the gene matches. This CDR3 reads CASSLRQGASDTQYF. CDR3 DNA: TGTGCCAGCAGCCTGCGACAGGGTGCCTCAGATACGCAGTATTTT.

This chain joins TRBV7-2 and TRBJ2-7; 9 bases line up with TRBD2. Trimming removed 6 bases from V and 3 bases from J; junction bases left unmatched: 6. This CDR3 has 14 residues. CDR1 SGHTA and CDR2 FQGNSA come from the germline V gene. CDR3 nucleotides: TGTGCCAGCAGTTGGTCTAGCGGGAACTACGAGCAGTACTTC. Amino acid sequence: CASSWSSGNYEQYF.

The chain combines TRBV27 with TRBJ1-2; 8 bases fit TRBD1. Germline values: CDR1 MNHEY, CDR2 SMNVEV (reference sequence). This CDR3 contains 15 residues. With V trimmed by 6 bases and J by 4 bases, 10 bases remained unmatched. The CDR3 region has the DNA TGTGCCAGCAGGGGAGCTCGGACAGGGCCCTATGGCTACACCTTC. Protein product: CASRGARTGPYGYTF.

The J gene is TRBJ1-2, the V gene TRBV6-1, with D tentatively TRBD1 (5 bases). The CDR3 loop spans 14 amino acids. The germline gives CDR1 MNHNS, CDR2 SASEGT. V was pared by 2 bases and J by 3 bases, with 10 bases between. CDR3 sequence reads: CASSEQGGDYGYTF. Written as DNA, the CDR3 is TGTGCCAGCAGTGAACAGGGAGGGGACTATGGCTACACCTTC.

The CDR3, as DNA: TGTGCCAGCAGGCTATCCCGGGGGGGAACGAGGGACGGCTACACCTTC. Its protein product is CASRLSRGGTRDGYTF. V gene TRBV2 combines with J gene TRBJ1-2, with D perhaps TRBD1 (5 bases). CDR3 size: 16 residues. CDR1 and CDR2 from the germline V gene are SNHLY and FYNNEI. The V end was cut by 6 bases, the J end by 8 bases, with 25 bases between.

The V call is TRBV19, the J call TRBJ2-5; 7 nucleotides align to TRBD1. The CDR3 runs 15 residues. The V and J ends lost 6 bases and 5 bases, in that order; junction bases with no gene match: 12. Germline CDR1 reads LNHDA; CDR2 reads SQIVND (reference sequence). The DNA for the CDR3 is TGTGCCAGTAGCACTTACCCAGGGGGAAGGGAGACCCAGTACTTC. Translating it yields CASSTYPGGRETQYF. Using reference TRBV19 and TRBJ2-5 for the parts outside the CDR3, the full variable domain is DGGITQSPKYLFRKEGQNVTLSCEQNLNHDAMYWYRQDPGQGLRLIYYSQIVNDFQKGDIAEGYSVSREKKESFPLTVTSAQKNPTAFYLCASSTYPGGRETQYFGPGTRLLVL.

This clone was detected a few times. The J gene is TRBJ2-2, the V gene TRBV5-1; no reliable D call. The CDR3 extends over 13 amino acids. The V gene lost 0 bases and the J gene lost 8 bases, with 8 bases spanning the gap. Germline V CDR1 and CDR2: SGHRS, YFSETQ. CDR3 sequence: CASSLDRFGELFF. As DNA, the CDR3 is TGCGCCAGCAGCTTGGACCGGTTTGGGGAGCTGTTTTTT. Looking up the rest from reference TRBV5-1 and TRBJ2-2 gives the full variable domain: KAGVTQTPRYLIKTRGQQVTLSCSPISGHRSVSWYQQTPGQGLQFLFEYFSETQRNKGNFPGRFSGRQFSNSRSEMNVSTLELGDSALYLCASSLDRFGELFFGEGSRLTVL.

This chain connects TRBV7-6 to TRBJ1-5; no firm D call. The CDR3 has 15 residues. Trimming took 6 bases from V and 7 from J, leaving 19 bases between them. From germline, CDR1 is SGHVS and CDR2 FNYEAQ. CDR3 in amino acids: CASSSDSSRGQPQHF. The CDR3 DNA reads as TGTGCCAGCAGTTCCGACTCATCCCGAGGGCAGCCCCAGCATTTT.

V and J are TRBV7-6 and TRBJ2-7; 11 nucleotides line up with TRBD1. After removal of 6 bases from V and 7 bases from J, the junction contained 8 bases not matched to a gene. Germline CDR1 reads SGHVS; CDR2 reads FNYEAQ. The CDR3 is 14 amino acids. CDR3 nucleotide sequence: TGTGCCAGCAGTCCGGACAGGGGGCTTCGGGAGCAGTACTTC. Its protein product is CASSPDRGLREQYF.

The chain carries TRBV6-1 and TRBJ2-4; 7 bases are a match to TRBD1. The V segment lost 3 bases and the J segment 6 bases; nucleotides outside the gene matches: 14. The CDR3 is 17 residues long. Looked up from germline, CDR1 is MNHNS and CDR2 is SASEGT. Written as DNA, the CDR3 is TGTGCCAGCAGTGATCACTTCCTAGGACAGGTGGGAAACATTCAGTACTTC. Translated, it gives CASSDHFLGQVGNIQYF.

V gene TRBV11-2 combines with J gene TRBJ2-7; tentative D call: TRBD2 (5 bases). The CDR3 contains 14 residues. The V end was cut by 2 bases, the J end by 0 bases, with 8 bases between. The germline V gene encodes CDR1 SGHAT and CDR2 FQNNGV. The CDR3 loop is CASSLSGSSYEQYF. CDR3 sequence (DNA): TGTGCCAGCAGCTTATCGGGGAGCTCCTACGAGCAGTACTTC. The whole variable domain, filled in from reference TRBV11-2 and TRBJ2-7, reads EAGVAQSPRYKIIEKRQSVAFWCNPISGHATLYWYQQILGQGPKLLIQFQNNGVVDDSQLPKDRFSAERLKGVDSTLKIQPAKLEDSAVYLCASSLSGSSYEQYFGPGTRLTVT.

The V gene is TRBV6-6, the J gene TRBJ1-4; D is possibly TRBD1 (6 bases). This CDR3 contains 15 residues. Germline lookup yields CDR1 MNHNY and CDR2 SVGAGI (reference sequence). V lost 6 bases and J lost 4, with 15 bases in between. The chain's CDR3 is CASRGQGKGNEKLFF. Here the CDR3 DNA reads TGTGCCAGCAGGGGGCAGGGGAAGGGTAATGAAAAACTGTTTTTT.

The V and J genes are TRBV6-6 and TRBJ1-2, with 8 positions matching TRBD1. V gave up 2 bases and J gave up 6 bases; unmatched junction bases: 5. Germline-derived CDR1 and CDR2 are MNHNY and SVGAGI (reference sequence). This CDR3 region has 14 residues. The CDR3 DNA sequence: TGTGCCAGCAGTTACACAGGGGGGTTAGATGGCTACACCTTC. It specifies CASSYTGGLDGYTF.

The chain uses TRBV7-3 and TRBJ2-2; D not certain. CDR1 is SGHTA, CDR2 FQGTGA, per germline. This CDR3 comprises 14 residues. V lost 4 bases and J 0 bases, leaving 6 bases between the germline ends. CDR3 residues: CASSSGPNTGELFF. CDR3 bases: TGTGCCAGCAGCTCCGGGCCGAACACCGGGGAGCTGTTTTTT.

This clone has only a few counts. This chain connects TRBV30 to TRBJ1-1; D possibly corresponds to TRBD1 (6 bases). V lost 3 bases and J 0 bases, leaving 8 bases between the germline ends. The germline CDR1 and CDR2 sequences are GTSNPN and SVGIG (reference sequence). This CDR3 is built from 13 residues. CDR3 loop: CAWSRQVNTEAFF. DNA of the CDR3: TGTGCCTGGAGCCGACAGGTGAACACTGAAGCTTTCTTT.

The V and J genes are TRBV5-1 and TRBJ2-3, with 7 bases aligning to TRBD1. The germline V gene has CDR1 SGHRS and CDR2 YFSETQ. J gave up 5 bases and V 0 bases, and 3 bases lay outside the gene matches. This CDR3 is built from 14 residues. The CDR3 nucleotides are TGCGCCAGCAGCTTGGTAGGGGGCAGAGATACGCAGTATTTT. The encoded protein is CASSLVGGRDTQYF.

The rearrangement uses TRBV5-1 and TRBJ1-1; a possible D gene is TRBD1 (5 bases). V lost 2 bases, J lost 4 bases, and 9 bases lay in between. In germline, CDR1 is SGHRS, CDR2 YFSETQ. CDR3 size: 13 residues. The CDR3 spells CASSFVQGTEAFF. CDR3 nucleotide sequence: TGCGCCAGCAGCTTTGTCCAGGGCACTGAAGCTTTCTTT.

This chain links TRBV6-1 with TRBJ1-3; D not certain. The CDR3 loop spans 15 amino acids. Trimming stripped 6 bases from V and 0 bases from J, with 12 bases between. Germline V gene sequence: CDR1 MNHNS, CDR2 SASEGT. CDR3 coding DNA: TGTGCCAGCAGCGATCACAGAGACTCTGGAAACACCATATATTTT. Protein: CASSDHRDSGNTIYF.

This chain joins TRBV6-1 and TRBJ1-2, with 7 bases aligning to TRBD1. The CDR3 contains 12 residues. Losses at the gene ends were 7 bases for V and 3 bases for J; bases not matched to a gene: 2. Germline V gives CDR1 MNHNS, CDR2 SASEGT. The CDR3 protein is CASTGTDYGYTF. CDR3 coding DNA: TGTGCCAGCACCGGGACAGACTATGGCTACACCTTC.

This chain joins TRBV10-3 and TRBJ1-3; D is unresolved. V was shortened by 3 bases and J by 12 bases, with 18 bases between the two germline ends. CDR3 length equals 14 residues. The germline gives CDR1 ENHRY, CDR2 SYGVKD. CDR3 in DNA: TGTGCCATCAGTGAAGCCGACGGAATAGGGATCATATATTTT. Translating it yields CAISEADGIGIIYF.

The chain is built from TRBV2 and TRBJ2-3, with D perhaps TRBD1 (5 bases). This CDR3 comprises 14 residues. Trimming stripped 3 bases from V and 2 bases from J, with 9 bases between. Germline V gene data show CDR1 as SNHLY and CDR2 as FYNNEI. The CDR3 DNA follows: TGTGCCAGCAGTGACAGGGCCCACACAGATACGCAGTATTTT. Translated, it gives CASSDRAHTDTQYF.

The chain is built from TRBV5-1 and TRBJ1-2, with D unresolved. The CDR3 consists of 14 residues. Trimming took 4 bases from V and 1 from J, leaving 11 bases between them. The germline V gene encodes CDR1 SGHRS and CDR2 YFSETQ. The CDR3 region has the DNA TGCGCCAGCAGCAGCAGCCTCGATAACTATGGCTACACCTTC. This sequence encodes CASSSSLDNYGYTF. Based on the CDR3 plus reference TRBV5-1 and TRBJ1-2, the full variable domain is KAGVTQTPRYLIKTRGQQVTLSCSPISGHRSVSWYQQTPGQGLQFLFEYFSETQRNKGNFPGRFSGRQFSNSRSEMNVSTLELGDSALYLCASSSSLDNYGYTFGSGTRLTVV.

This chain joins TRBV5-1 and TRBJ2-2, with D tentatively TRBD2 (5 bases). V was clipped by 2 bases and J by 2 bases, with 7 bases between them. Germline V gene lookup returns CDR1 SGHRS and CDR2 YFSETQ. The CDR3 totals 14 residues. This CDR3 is CASSFPGNTGELFF. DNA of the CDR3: TGCGCCAGCAGCTTCCCGGGAAACACCGGGGAGCTGTTTTTT.

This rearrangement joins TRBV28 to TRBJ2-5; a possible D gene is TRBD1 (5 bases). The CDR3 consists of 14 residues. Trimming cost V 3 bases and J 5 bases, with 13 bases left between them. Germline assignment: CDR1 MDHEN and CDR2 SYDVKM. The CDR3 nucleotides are TGTGCCAGCAGTTTTAGCCAGGGATCGGAGACCCAGTACTTC. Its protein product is CASSFSQGSETQYF.

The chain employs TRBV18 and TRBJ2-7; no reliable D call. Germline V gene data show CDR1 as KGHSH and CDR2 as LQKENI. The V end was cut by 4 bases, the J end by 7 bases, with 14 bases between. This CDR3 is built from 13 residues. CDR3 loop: CASSRETGWEQYF. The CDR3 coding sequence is TGTGCCAGCTCACGAGAGACGGGCTGGGAGCAGTACTTC.

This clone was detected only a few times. CDR3: CATRGLAGGYEQFF. DNA for the CDR3: TGTGCCACCCGTGGACTAGCGGGGGGTTATGAGCAGTTCTTC. The chain links TRBV6-6 to TRBJ2-1, with TRBD2 matching over 14 bases. V was clipped by 10 bases and J by 8 bases; unmatched bases: 7. From germline, CDR1 is MNHNY and CDR2 SVGAGI (reference sequence). This CDR3 comprises 14 residues.

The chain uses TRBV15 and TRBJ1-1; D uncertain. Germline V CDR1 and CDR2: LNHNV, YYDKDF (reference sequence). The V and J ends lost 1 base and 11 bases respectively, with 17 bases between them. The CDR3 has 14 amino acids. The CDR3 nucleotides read TGTGCCACCAGCAGAGTCGGAGCAGCTGGGCCGGCTTTCTTT. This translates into CATSRVGAAGPAFF.